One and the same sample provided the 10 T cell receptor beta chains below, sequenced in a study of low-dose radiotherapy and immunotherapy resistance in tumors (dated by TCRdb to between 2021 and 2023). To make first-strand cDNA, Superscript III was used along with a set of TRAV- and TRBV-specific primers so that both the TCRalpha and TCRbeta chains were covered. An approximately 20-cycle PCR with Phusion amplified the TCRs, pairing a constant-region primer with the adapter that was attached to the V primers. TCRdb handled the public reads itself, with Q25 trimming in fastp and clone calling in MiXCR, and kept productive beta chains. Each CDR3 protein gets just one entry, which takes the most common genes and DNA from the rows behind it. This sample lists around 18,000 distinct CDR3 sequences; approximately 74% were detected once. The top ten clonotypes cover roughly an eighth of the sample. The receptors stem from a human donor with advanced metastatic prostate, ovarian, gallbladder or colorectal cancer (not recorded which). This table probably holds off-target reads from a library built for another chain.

DNA for the CDR3: TGTGCCAGCAGTTTTAAAAGCTACAATGAGCAGTTCTTC. Encoded protein: CASSFKSYNEQFF. The chain uses TRBV6-2 or TRBV6-3 and TRBJ2-1; D is ambiguous. The CDR3 has 13 amino acids. V was cut by 4 bases and J by 3 bases, with 7 bases left in between. The germline CDR1 and CDR2 sequences are MNHEY and SVGEGT.

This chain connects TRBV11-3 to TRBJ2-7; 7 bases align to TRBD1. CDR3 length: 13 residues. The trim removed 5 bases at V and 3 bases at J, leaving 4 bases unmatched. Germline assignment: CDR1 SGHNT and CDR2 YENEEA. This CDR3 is CASSVDRVYEQYF. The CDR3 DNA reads TGTGCCAGCAGCGTTGACAGGGTCTACGAGCAGTACTTC.

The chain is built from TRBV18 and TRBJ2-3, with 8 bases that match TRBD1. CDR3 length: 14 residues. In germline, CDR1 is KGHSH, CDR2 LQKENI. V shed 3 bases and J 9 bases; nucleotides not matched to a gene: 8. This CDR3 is CASSPLQTGDTQYF. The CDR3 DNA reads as TGTGCCAGCTCACCCCTACAGACAGGGGACACGCAGTATTTT. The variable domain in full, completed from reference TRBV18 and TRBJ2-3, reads NAGVMQNPRHLVRRRGQEARLRCSPMKGHSHVYWYRQLPEEGLKFMVYLQKENIIDESGMPKERFSAEFPKEGPSILRIQQVVRGDSAAYFCASSPLQTGDTQYFGPGTRLTVL.

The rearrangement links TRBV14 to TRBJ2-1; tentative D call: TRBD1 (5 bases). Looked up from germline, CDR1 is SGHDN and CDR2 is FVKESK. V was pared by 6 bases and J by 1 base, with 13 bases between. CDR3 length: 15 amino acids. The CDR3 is CASSKLQGSYNEQFF. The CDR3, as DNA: TGTGCCAGCAGTAAACTTCAGGGTTCCTACAATGAGCAGTTCTTC.

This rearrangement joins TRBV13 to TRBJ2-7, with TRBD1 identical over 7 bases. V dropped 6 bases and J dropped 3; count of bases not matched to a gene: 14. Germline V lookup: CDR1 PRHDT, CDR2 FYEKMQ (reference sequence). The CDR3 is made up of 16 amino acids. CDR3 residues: CASSTRQGSNRYEQYF. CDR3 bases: TGTGCCAGCAGTACCAGACAGGGCAGTAACCGCTACGAGCAGTACTTC. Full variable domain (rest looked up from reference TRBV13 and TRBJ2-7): AAGVIQSPRHLIKEKRETATLKCYPIPRHDTVYWYQQGPGQDPQFLISFYEKMQSDKGSIPDRFSAQQFSDYHSELNMSSLELGDSALYFCASSTRQGSNRYEQYFGPGTRLTVT.

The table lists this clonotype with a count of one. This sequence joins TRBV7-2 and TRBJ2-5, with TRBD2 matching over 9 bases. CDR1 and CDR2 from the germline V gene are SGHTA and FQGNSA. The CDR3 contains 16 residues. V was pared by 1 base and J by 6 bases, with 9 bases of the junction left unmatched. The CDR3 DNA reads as TGTGCCAGCAGCTTAGAAGCTAGGCGGGGGGGCCAGACCCAGTACTTC. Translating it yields CASSLEARRGGQTQYF.

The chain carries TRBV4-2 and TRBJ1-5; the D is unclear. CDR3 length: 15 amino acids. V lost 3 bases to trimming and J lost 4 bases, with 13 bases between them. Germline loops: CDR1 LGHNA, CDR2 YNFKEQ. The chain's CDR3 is CASSQSTGYNQPQHF. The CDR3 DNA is TGTGCCAGCAGCCAGTCTACGGGATATAATCAGCCCCAGCATTTT.

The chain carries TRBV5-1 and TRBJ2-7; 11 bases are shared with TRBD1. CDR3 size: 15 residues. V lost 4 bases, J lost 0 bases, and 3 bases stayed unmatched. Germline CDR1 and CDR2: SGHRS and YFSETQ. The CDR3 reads CASSGGTGGSYEQYF. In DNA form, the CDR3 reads TGCGCCAGCAGCGGCGGGACAGGGGGCTCCTACGAGCAGTACTTC.

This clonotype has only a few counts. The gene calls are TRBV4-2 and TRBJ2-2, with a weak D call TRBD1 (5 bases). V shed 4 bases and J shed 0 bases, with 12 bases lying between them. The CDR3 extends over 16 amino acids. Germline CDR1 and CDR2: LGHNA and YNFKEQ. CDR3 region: CASSPTTDANTGELFF. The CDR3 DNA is TGTGCCAGCAGCCCGACGACAGATGCGAACACCGGGGAGCTGTTTTTT.

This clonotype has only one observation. Written as DNA, the CDR3 is TGTGCCAGCAGCCGATATACAGGGGGGCAAAACACTGAAGCTTTCTTT. This gives the protein CASSRYTGGQNTEAFF. The chain has TRBV6-5 and TRBJ1-1; 8 bases are a match to TRBD1. This CDR3 has 16 residues. The germline gives CDR1 MNHEY, CDR2 SVGAGI. V dropped 6 bases and J dropped 2; count of bases not matched to a gene: 11.